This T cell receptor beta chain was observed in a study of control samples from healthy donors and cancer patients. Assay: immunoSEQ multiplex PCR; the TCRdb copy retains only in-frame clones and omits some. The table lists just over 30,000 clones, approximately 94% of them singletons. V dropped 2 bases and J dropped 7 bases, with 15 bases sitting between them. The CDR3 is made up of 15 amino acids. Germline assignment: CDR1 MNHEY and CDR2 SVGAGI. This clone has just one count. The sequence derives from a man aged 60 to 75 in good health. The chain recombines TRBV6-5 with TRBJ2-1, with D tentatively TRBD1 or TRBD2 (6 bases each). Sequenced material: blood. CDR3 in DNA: TGTGCCAGCAGTTACGAGGGGGGCAGGGTAAATGAGCAGTTCTTC. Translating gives CASSYEGGRVNEQFF.